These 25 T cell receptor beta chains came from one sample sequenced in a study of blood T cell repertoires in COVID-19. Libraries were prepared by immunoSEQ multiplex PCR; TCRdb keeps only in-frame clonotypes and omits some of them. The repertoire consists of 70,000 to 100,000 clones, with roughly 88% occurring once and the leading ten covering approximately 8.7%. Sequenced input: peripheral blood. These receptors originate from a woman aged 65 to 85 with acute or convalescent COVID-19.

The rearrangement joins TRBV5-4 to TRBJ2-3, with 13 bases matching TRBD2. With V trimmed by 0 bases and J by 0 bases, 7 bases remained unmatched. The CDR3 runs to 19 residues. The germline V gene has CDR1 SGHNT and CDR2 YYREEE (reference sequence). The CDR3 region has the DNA TGTGCCAGCAGCTTGGGGGGACTAGCGGGAACGGCTAGCACAGATACGCAGTATTTT. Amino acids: CASSLGGLAGTASTDTQYF.

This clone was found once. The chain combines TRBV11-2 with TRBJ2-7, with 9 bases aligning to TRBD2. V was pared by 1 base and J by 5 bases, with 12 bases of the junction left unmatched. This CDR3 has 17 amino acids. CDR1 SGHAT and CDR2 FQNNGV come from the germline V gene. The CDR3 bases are TGTGCCAGCAGCTTAGTAGCGGGAGTTTCGGTAGTTAACGAGCAGTACTTC. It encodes CASSLVAGVSVVNEQYF.

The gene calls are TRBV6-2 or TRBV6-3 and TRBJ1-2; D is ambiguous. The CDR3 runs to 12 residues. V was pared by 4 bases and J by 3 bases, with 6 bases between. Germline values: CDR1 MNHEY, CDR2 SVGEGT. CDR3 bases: TGTGCCAGCAGTTCGACTGACTATGGCTACACCTTC. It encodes CASSSTDYGYTF.

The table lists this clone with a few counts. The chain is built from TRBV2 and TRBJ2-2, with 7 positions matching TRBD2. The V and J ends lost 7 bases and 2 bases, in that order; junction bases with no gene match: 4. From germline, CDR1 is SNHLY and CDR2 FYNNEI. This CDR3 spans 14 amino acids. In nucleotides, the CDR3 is TGTGCCAGCATGAAGCGGGAAAACACCGGGGAGCTGTTTTTT. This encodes CASMKRENTGELFF. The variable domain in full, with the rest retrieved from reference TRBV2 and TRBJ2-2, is EPEVTQTPSHQVTQMGQEVILRCVPISNHLYFYWYRQILGQKVEFLVSFYNNEISEKSEIFDDQFSVERPDGSNFTLKIRSTKLEDSAMYFCASMKRENTGELFFGEGSRLTVL.

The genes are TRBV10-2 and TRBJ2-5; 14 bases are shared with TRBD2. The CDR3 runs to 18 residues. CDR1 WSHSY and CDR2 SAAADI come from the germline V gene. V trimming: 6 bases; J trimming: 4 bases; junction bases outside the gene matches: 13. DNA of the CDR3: TGCGCCAGCAGAATGGGACTAGCGGGAGAGGGGCGGGGAGAGACCCAGTACTTC. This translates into CASRMGLAGEGRGETQYF.

CDR3 sequence: CASSILSGVEQYF. In nucleotides, the CDR3 is TGTGCCAGTAGTATTCTCTCGGGGGTCGAGCAGTACTTC. The chain joins TRBV19 to TRBJ2-7, with D maybe TRBD2 (6 bases). Germline V gene sequence: CDR1 LNHDA, CDR2 SQIVND (reference sequence). The CDR3 has 13 amino acids. Trimming cost V 3 bases and J 6 bases, with 12 bases left between them.

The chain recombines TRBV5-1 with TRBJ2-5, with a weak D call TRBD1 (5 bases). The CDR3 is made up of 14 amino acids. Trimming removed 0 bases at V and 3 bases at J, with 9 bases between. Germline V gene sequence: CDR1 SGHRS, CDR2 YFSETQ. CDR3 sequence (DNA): TGCGCCAGCAGCTTGGGTGGGGCCAAAGAGACCCAGTACTTC. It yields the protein CASSLGGAKETQYF.

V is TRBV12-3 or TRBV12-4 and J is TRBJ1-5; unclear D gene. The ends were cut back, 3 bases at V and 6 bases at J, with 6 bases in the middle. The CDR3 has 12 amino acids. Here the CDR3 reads CASSFAGQPQHF. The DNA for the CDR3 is TGTGCCAGCAGTTTCGCCGGTCAGCCCCAGCATTTT.

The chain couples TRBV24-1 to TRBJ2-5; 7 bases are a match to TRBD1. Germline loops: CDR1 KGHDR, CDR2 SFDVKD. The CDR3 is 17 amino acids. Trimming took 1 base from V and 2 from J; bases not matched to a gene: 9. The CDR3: CATSDFRSGRGQETQYF. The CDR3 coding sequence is TGTGCCACCAGTGATTTTAGGTCGGGCAGGGGGCAAGAGACCCAGTACTTC.

Here the CDR3 DNA reads TGTGCCAGCAGCTTGACGGGACTAGGCACAGATACGCAGTATTTT. This gives the protein CASSLTGLGTDTQYF. This sequence joins TRBV5-4 and TRBJ2-3; 8 bases map to TRBD2. The CDR3 consists of 15 residues. Germline CDR1 is SGHNT and CDR2 is YYREEE (reference sequence). V trimming: 1 base; J trimming: 1 base; junction bases outside the gene matches: 2. The full variable domain, rest sourced from reference TRBV5-4 and TRBJ2-3, is ETGVTQSPTHLIKTRGQQVTLRCSSQSGHNTVSWYQQALGQGPQFIFQYYREEENGRGNFPPRFSGLQFPNYSSELNVNALELDDSALYLCASSLTGLGTDTQYFGPGTRLTVL.

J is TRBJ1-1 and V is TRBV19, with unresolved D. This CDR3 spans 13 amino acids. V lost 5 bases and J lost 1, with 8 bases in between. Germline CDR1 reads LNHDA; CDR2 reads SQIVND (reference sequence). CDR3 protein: CASSSTANTEAFF. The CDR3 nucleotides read TGTGCCAGTAGTTCCACAGCGAACACTGAAGCTTTCTTT.

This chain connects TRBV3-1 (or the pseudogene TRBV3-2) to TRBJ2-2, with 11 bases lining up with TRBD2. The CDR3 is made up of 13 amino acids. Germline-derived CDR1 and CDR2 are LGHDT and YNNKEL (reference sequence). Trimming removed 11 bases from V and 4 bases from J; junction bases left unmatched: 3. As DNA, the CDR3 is TGTGCCTCCGGACTAGCGGGCACCGGGGAGCTGTTTTTT. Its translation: CASGLAGTGELFF.

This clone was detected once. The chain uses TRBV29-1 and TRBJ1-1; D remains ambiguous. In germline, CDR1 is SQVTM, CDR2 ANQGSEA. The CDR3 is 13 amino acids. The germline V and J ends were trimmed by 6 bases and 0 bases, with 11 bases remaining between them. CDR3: CSVMRLLNTEAFF. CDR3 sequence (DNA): TGCAGCGTAATGAGACTTTTGAACACTGAAGCTTTCTTT.

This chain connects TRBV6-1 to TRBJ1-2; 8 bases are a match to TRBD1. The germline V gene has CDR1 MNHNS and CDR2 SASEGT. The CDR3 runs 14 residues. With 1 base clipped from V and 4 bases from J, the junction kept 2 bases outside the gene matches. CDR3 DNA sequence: TGTGCCAGCAGTGAAGGGGACAGGTTCTATGGCTACACCTTC. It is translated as CASSEGDRFYGYTF.

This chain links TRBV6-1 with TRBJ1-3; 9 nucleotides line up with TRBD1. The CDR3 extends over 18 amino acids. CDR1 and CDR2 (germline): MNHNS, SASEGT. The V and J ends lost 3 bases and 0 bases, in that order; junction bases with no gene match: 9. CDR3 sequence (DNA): TGTGCCAGCAGTGACCCATTAACAGGGGGCATCTCTGGAAACACCATATATTTT. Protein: CASSDPLTGGISGNTIYF.

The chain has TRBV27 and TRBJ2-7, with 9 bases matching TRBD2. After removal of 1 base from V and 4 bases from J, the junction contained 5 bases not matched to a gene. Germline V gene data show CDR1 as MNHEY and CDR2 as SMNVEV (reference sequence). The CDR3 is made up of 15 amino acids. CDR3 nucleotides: TGTGCCAGCAGTTTATTAGGTAGCGGGAGTTACGAGCAGTACTTC. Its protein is CASSLLGSGSYEQYF.

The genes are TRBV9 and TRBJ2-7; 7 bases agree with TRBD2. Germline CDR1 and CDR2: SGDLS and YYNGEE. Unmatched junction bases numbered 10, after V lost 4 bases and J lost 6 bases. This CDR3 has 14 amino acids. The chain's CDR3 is CASSPTGAGREQYF. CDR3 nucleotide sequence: TGTGCCAGCAGCCCTACTGGAGCGGGACGCGAGCAGTACTTC.

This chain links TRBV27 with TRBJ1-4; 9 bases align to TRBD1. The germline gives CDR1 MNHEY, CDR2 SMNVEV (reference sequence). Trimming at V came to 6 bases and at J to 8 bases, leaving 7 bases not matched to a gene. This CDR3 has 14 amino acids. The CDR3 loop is CASRSGTGYEKLFF. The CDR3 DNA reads TGTGCCAGCAGGTCCGGGACAGGGTACGAAAAACTGTTTTTT.

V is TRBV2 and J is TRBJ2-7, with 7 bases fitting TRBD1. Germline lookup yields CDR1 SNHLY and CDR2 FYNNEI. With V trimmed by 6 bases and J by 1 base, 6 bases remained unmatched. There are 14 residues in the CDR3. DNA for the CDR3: TGTGCCAGCAGGGAAAGACAGGGTTCCTACGAGCAGTACTTC. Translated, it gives CASRERQGSYEQYF.

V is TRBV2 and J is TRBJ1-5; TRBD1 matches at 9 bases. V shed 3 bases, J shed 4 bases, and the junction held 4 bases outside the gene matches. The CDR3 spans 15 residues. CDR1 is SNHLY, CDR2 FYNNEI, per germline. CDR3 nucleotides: TGTGCCAGCAGTGAGGAGACAGGGGGTAATCAGCCCCAGCATTTT. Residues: CASSEETGGNQPQHF.

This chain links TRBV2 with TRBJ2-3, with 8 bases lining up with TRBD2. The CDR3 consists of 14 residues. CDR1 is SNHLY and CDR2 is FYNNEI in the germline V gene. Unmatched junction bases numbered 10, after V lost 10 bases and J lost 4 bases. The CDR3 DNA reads TGTGCCACCCGCCGGAGCGGGAGTTCAGATACGCAGTATTTT. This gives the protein CATRRSGSSDTQYF.

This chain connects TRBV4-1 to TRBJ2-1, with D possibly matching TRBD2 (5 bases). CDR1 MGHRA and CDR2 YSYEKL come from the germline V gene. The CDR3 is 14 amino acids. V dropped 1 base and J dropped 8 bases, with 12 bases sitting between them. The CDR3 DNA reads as TGCGCCAGCAGCCAAGTACCGAGGGCCGATGAGCAGTTCTTC. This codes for CASSQVPRADEQFF.

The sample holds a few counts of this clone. CDR3 bases: TGTGCCACCAGTGTTGGCAGGGGCTATGGCTACACCTTC. Amino acid sequence: CATSVGRGYGYTF. This chain connects TRBV24-1 to TRBJ1-2; TRBD1 is a possible D gene (6 bases). The CDR3 contains 13 residues. The V gene's germline CDR1 is KGHDR and CDR2 SFDVKD. V was shortened by 5 bases and J by 4 bases, with 10 bases between the two germline ends.

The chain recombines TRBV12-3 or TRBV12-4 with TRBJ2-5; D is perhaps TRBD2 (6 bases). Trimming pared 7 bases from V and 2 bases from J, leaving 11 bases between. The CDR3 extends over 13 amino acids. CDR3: CASKAGGQETQYF. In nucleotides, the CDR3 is TGTGCCAGCAAAGCTGGAGGGCAAGAGACCCAGTACTTC.

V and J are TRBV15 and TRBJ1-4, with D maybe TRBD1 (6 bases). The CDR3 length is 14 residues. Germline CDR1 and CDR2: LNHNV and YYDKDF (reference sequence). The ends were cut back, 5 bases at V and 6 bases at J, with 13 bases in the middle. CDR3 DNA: TGTGCCACCAGCGGGGGGGCAGGGGATGAAAAACTGTTTTTT. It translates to CATSGGAGDEKLFF.